The source of this T cell receptor (beta chain) is a study of T cell responses to AZD1222 COVID-19 vaccine. Study results and caveats: Close to half of all spike-specific TCRs reportedly target regions of the variants that are unmutated.

The repertoire was sequenced with immunoSEQ multiplex PCR; TCRdb's copy has only in-frame clones and lacks some. The table shows 120,000 or so clones, with about 88% occurring only once. Germline V gene sequence: CDR1 MNHNS, CDR2 SASEGT. The CDR3 is made up of 16 amino acids. After removal of 4 bases from V and 1 base from J, the junction contained 7 bases not matched to a gene. Points on this clone: Its antigen is not identified.

The rearrangement links TRBV6-1 to TRBJ1-5; 7 positions agree with TRBD1. The material was peripheral blood, obtained on day 0 of AZD1222 vaccination. The clonotype comes from an adult in good health. DNA for the CDR3: TGTGCCAGCAGTGGGACCGCGGGACAGAGCAATCAGCCCCAGCATTTT. Translating gives CASSGTAGQSNQPQHF.